The present entry profiles one T cell receptor (beta chain) with its context. This CDR3 comprises 11 residues. The germline V gene has CDR1 SQVTM and CDR2 ANQGSEA. With 2 bases removed from V and 7 bases from J, the gap between germline ends came to 6 bases. Authors' processing steps: From reference gene primer amplification, estimates of nucleated cell counts were derived. Profiled with immunoSEQ multiplex PCR; TCRdb holds only in-frame clones, not every one. That table furnishes V, J and clone size, whereas the DNA furnished D and trimming. The sample contains under 85,000 clones, approximately 90% of which appear only once. The data derive from a study of blood T cell repertoires in COVID-19. Study as a whole: Samples came from the United States, Italy and Spain, spanning acute and convalescent COVID-19.

V and J are TRBV29-1 and TRBJ2-1, with D hard to call. The receptor was isolated from a woman aged 80 or older with active or convalescent COVID-19. What was sequenced was peripheral blood. The CDR3 here is CSVERRNEQFF. CDR3 DNA sequence: TGCAGCGTTGAACGGAGAAATGAGCAGTTCTTC.